This passage covers 16 T cell receptor beta chains from one sample sequenced in a study of early T cells in non-severe SARS-CoV-2 infection. TCRdb reprocessed the 5' RACE reads with MiXCR, giving one entry per CDR3 protein. This sample carries about 69,000 distinct CDR3 sequences, roughly an eighth of them seen once, and the ten largest clones take roughly 6%. The sample in question was whole blood, obtained at baseline. Every receptor here comes from an adult who was a healthcare worker with PCR-confirmed SARS-CoV-2 infection or an uninfected control (not recorded which).

This clonotype was seen many times. The chain links TRBV29-1 to TRBJ2-7, with D possibly TRBD2 on 6 matching bases. CDR1 and CDR2 (germline): SQVTM, ANQGSEA. The CDR3 extends over 12 amino acids. Trimming removed 4 bases at V and 2 bases at J, with 9 bases between. For the CDR3, the DNA is TGCAGCGTTGGGACGGGAGCCTACGAGCAGTACTTC. Amino acid sequence: CSVGTGAYEQYF.

This clonotype was found a few times. The chain links TRBV19 to TRBJ1-5; D may be TRBD1 (6 bases). Germline loops: CDR1 LNHDA, CDR2 SQIVND (reference sequence). CDR3 length equals 14 residues. With 3 bases removed from V and 4 bases from J, the gap between germline ends came to 10 bases. The CDR3 region has the DNA TGTGCCAGTAGTATTCGGGACACAAATCAGCCCCAGCATTTT. The encoded protein is CASSIRDTNQPQHF.

This clonotype has a handful of counts. The chain recombines TRBV20-1 with TRBJ2-1; D may be TRBD1 or TRBD2 (5 bases each). V lost 5 bases to trimming and J lost 3 bases, with 20 bases between them. CDR3 size: 16 residues. Per the germline V gene, CDR1 is DFQATT and CDR2 is SNEGSKA (reference sequence). In DNA, the CDR3 is TGCAGTGCTGAAGCTCGGGACGCTGGTTACTACAATGAGCAGTTCTTC. Its protein is CSAEARDAGYYNEQFF.

This clonotype was seen a handful of times. V is TRBV12-3 or TRBV12-4 and J is TRBJ2-1, with TRBD2 matching 12 bases. After removal of 7 bases from V and 12 bases from J, the junction contained 13 bases not matched to a gene. The CDR3 extends over 15 amino acids. CDR3 amino acids: CASTIREELAGGQFF. The CDR3 DNA reads as TGTGCCAGCACCATTAGGGAAGAACTAGCGGGAGGGCAGTTCTTC.

This clonotype was picked up a small number of times. This chain joins TRBV3-1 and TRBJ2-7; D is possibly TRBD1 or TRBD2 (5 bases each). V shed 4 bases and J shed 2 bases, with 24 bases lying between them. Germline CDR1 is LGHDT and CDR2 is YNNKEL (reference sequence). The CDR3 consists of 18 residues. The CDR3 DNA reads TGTGCCAGCAGCCCGAAGGTAACTAGTGGGGCCAGAACCTACGAGCAGTACTTC. Its translation: CASSPKVTSGARTYEQYF.

This clonotype was counted between two and nine times. The rearrangement links TRBV20-1 to TRBJ1-2; the D is unclear. CDR3 length equals 14 residues. Germline V gene sequence: CDR1 DFQATT, CDR2 SNEGSKA (reference sequence). Trimming pared 0 bases from V and 2 bases from J, leaving 10 bases between. For the CDR3, the DNA is TGCAGTGCTAGAGATCAACGAAAAAACTATGGCTACACCTTC. The encoded protein is CSARDQRKNYGYTF.

This clonotype was detected a few times. V gene TRBV6-2 or TRBV6-3 combines with J gene TRBJ2-7; D unresolved. CDR1 and CDR2 from the germline V gene are MNHEY and SVGEGT. There are 16 residues in the CDR3. Trimming pared 0 bases from V and 3 bases from J, leaving 15 bases between. The CDR3 DNA reads as TGTGCCAGCAGTTACTCTGGCAGGCCCCCACTCTACGAGCAGTACTTC. This gives the protein CASSYSGRPPLYEQYF.

V usage is TRBV12-3 or TRBV12-4 and J usage is TRBJ2-1; D gene uncertain. The V end was cut by 0 bases, the J end by 4 bases, with 7 bases between. The CDR3 has 14 residues. This CDR3 is CASSLAVTYNEQFF. For the CDR3, the DNA is TGTGCCAGCAGTTTAGCTGTCACTTACAATGAGCAGTTCTTC.

This clonotype was found many times. V usage is TRBV7-2 and J usage is TRBJ2-5; D remains unclear. From germline, CDR1 is SGHTA and CDR2 FQGNSA. The CDR3 covers 12 residues. V dropped 5 bases and J dropped 5 bases, with 9 bases sitting between them. CDR3: CASSTRLETQYF. The CDR3 bases are TGTGCCAGCAGCACCCGCCTGGAGACCCAGTACTTC.

This clonotype has just a few counts. The rearrangement links TRBV18 to TRBJ2-2; the match to TRBD2 covers 10 bases. Germline CDR1 is KGHSH and CDR2 is LQKENI. This CDR3 is 15 amino acids long. The ends lost 5 bases at V and 5 bases at J; junction bases unmatched: 5. The CDR3: CASSKREGRTGELFF. The CDR3 DNA follows: TGTGCCAGCTCAAAGCGGGAGGGCCGGACCGGGGAGCTGTTTTTT.

V and J are TRBV11-3 and TRBJ2-7; 10 bases line up with TRBD2. The ends lost 5 bases at V and 4 bases at J; junction bases unmatched: 5. This CDR3 spans 14 amino acids. CDR1 and CDR2 from the germline V gene are SGHNT and YENEEA. CDR3 protein: CASSREAGGYEQYF. Here the CDR3 DNA reads TGTGCCAGCAGCAGAGAAGCGGGAGGGTACGAGCAGTACTTC.

This sequence joins TRBV10-3 and TRBJ1-2; D unclear. V was trimmed by 2 bases and J by 4 bases, leaving 8 bases between them. CDR3 length equals 13 residues. Germline V lookup: CDR1 ENHRY, CDR2 SYGVKD. The CDR3 region has the DNA TGTGCCATCAGTGAGCCAGGCACCTATGGCTACACCTTC. As protein: CAISEPGTYGYTF.

This clonotype was seen a handful of times. The V and J genes are TRBV9 and TRBJ1-2; the D is unclear. This CDR3 has 14 amino acids. The V gene lost 0 bases and the J gene lost 0 bases, with 6 bases spanning the gap. Germline CDR1 SGDLS, CDR2 YYNGEE. CDR3 protein: CASSVGRANYGYTF. As DNA, the CDR3 is TGTGCCAGCAGCGTAGGAAGGGCTAACTATGGCTACACCTTC.

This clonotype was seen more than once but under ten times. J is TRBJ2-2 and V is TRBV19; maybe TRBD1 (6 bases). Looked up from germline, CDR1 is LNHDA and CDR2 is SQIVND (reference sequence). This CDR3 has 14 amino acids. Trimming took off 6 bases at V and 3 bases at J, with 11 bases between the two ends. The CDR3 bases are TGTGCCAGTAGGTGGACAGTGGACACCGGGGAGCTGTTTTTT. It is translated as CASRWTVDTGELFF.

This clonotype turned up a few times. The chain is built from TRBV11-2 and TRBJ2-6; D gene ambiguous. The CDR3 runs 15 residues. Germline CDR1 and CDR2: SGHAT and FQNNGV. V lost 4 bases and J lost 2, with 9 bases in between. The CDR3 loop is CASSWTATGANVLTF. The CDR3 DNA reads TGTGCCAGCAGCTGGACGGCGACTGGGGCCAACGTCCTGACTTTC.

There are a few counts of this clonotype. The chain has TRBV18 and TRBJ1-1; D remains unclear. V gave up 1 base and J gave up 1 base, with 7 bases separating them. Germline V gene data show CDR1 as KGHSH and CDR2 as LQKENI. There are 14 residues in the CDR3. DNA of the CDR3: TGTGCCAGCTCACCACGGACGGAGAACACTGAAGCTTTCTTT. Translation gives CASSPRTENTEAFF.